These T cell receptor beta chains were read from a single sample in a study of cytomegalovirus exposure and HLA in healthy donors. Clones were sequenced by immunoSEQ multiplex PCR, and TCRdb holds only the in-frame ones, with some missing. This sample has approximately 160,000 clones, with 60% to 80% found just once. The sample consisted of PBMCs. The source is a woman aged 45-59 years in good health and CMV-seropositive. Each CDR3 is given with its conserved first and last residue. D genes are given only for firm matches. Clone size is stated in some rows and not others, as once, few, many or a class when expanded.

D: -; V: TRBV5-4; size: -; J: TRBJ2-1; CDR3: CASTVPRSSYNEQFF; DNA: TGTGCCAGCACCGTACCCCGGAGCTCCTACAATGAGCAGTTCTTC
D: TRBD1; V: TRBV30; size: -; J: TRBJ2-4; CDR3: CAWSVLVGTGGSQAKNIQYF; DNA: TGTGCCTGGAGTGTACTGGTGGGGACAGGGGGCAGCCAGGCCAAAAACATTCAGTACTTC
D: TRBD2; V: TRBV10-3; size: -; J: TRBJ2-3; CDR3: CATLAGANPTDTQYF; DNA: TGTGCCACCTTAGCGGGGGCAAACCCAACAGATACGCAGTATTTT
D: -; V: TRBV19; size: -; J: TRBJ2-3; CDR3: CASNEGTDTQYF; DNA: TGTGCCAGTAATGAGGGCACAGATACGCAGTATTTT
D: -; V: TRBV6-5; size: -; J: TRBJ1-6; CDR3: CASSSPGVLGNSPLHF; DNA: TGTGCCAGCAGTTCGCCGGGGGTGCTAGGTAATTCACCCCTCCACTTT
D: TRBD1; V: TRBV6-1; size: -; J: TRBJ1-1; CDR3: CASSPNEDRSVAFF; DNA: TGTGCCAGCAGTCCAAATGAGGACAGGTCAGTAGCTTTCTTT
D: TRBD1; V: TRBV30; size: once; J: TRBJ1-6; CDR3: CAWSGTGNNSPLHF; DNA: TGTGCCTGGAGCGGGACAGGGAATAATTCACCCCTCCACTTT
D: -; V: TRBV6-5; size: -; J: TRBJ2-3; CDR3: CASSYLRLDTQYF; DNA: TGTGCCAGCAGTTACTTAAGACTAGATACGCAGTATTTT
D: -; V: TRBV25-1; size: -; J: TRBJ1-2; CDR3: CASSESGVGGYTF; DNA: TGTGCCAGCAGTGAATCGGGGGTGGGGGGCTACACCTTC
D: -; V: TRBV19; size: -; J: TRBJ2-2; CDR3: CASSTQGSTGELFF; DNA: TGTGCCAGTAGTACGCAGGGTTCCACCGGGGAGCTGTTTTTT
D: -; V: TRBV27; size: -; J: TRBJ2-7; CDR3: CASSLSDSDEQYF; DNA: TGTGCCAGCAGTTTATCGGACAGCGACGAGCAGTACTTC
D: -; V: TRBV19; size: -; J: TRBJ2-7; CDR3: CASSPSDTSYEQYF; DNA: TGTGCCAGTAGTCCTTCGGACACGTCCTACGAGCAGTACTTC
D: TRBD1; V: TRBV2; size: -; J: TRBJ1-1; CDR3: CASNRLRDRGAEAFF; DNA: TGTGCCAGCAACCGCCTTCGTGACAGGGGTGCTGAAGCTTTCTTT
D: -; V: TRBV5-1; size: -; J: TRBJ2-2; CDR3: CASSFDRYTGELFF; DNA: TGCGCCAGCAGCTTTGACAGATACACCGGGGAGCTGTTTTTT
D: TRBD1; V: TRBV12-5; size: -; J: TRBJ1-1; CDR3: CASGLGTGWGAFF; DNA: TGTGCTAGTGGTCTAGGGACAGGGTGGGGAGCTTTCTTT
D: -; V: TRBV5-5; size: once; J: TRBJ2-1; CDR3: CASRPEGRSSYNEQFF; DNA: TGTGCCAGCAGACCGGAGGGGAGGAGCTCCTACAATGAGCAGTTCTTC
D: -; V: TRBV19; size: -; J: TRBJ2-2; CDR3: CASSINSNTGELFF; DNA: TGTGCCAGTAGTATTAACAGCAACACCGGGGAGCTGTTTTTT
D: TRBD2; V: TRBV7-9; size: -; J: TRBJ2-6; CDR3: CASSLDLAGPNSGANVLTF; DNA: TGTGCCAGCAGCTTAGATCTAGCGGGGCCTAACTCTGGGGCCAACGTCCTGACTTTC
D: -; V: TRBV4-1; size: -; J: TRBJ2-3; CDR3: CASSLQGGVTDTQYF; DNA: TGCGCCAGCAGCCTTCAGGGGGGTGTCACAGATACGCAGTATTTT
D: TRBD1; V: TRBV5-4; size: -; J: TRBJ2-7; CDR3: CASSLAGTGPSYEQYF; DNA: TGTGCCAGCAGCTTGGCCGGGACAGGTCCCTCCTACGAGCAGTACTTC
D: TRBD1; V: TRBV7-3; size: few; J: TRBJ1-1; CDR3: CASSLLPAGGLARNTEAFF; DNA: TGTGCCAGCAGCCTCCTCCCGGCAGGGGGCTTGGCTAGGAACACTGAAGCTTTCTTT
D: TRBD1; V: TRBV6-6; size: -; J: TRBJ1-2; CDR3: CASTYTGGNGYTF; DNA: TGTGCCAGCACTTATACAGGGGGCAATGGCTACACCTTC
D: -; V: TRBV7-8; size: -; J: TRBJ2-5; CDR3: CASSLAGGRETQYF; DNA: TGTGCCAGCAGCTTAGCGGGGGGGCGGGAGACCCAGTACTTC
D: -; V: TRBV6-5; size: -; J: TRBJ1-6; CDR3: CASSDQSVNSPLHF; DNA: TGTGCCAGCAGTGATCAGTCTGTTAATTCACCCCTCCACTTT
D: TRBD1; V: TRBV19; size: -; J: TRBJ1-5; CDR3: CASSTTGGSQPQHF; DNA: TGTGCCAGTAGTACCACAGGGGGGAGTCAGCCCCAGCATTTT
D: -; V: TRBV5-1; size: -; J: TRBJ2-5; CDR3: CASSQDGSVETQYF; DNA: TGCGCCAGCAGCCAGGATGGGAGCGTAGAGACCCAGTACTTC
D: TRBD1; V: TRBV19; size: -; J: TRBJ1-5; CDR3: CASSEPGQGIRPQHF; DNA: TGTGCCAGTAGTGAACCGGGACAGGGGATCAGGCCCCAGCATTTT
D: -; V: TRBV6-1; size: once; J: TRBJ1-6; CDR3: CASSPNPDRYSPLHF; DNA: TGTGCCAGCAGTCCTAACCCGGACAGATACTCACCCCTCCACTTT
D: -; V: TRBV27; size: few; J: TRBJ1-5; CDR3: CASSLGEVGQPQHF; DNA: TGTGCCAGCAGTTTAGGTGAGGTTGGCCAGCCCCAGCATTTT
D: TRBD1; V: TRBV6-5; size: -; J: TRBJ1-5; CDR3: CASSPRTGVNQPQHF; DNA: TGTGCCAGCAGCCCCCGCACAGGGGTCAATCAGCCCCAGCATTTT
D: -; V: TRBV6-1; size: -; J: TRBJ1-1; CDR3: CASRRATEAFF; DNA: TGTGCCAGCAGGCGGGCGACTGAAGCTTTCTTT
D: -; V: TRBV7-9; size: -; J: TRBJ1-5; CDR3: CASSSLWPGQPQHF; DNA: TGTGCCAGCAGCTCCCTCTGGCCGGGACAGCCCCAGCATTTT
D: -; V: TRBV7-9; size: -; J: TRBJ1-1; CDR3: CASITGGQGGKAFF; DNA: TGTGCCAGCATCACGGGGGGGCAGGGTGGGAAAGCTTTCTTT
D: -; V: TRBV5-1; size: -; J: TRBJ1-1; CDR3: CASSLRGFNTEAFF; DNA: TGCGCCAGCAGCTTGAGGGGTTTCAACACTGAAGCTTTCTTT
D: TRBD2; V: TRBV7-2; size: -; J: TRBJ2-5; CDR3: CASSLPTSGGWETQYF; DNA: TGTGCCAGCAGCTTACCAACTAGCGGGGGATGGGAGACCCAGTACTTC
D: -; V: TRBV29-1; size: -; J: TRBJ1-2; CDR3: CSVEDQGQTHYGYTF; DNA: TGCAGCGTTGAAGATCAGGGCCAAACTCACTATGGCTACACCTTC
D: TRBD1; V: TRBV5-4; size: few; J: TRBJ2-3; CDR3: CASSSTGGNTDTQYF; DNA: TGTGCCAGCAGCTCGACAGGGGGTAACACAGATACGCAGTATTTT
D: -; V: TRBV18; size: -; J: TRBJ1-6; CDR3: CASSPGPGSPLHF; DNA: TGTGCCAGCTCACCAGGGCCTGGGTCACCCCTCCACTTT